These T cell receptor beta chains were read from a single sample in a study of shared clonotypes between healthy human individuals. Clones were sequenced by immunoSEQ multiplex PCR, and TCRdb holds only the in-frame ones, with some missing. The profile shows 950,000 to 1,200,000 clones, 60% to 85% of them singletons. The source material was memory CD4+ T cells from PBMCs. These receptors were taken from a man aged 18 to 30 in good health. Some clones in this sample may be carry-over from other donors' samples. Each CDR3 is given with its conserved first and last residue. The D gene is left open where the match is weak. Size tells how often a clone was seen (once, few, many) or the class of an expanded clone, and some rows leave it out.

j_call: TRBJ2-3; v_call: TRBV7-6; clone_size: NA; d_call: NA; cdr3_aa: CASSARADTQYF; cdr3_nt: TGTGCCAGCAGCGCTCGGGCAGATACGCAGTATTTT
j_call: TRBJ2-1; v_call: TRBV7-6; clone_size: NA; d_call: NA; cdr3_aa: CASSGRQDGLPYNEQFF; cdr3_nt: TGTGCCAGCAGCGGCCGACAGGACGGTCTACCCTACAATGAGCAGTTCTTC
j_call: TRBJ2-7; v_call: TRBV19; clone_size: NA; d_call: TRBD2; cdr3_aa: CASSMYSGSDEQYF; cdr3_nt: TGTGCCAGTAGTATGTACAGCGGGAGTGACGAGCAGTACTTC
j_call: TRBJ1-2; v_call: TRBV6-6; clone_size: NA; d_call: NA; cdr3_aa: CASSFRDRNYGYTF; cdr3_nt: TGTGCCAGCAGTTTTCGCGACAGGAACTATGGCTACACCTTC
j_call: TRBJ2-3; v_call: TRBV7-9; clone_size: NA; d_call: TRBD2; cdr3_aa: CASSFLGREGVGTDTQYF; cdr3_nt: TGTGCCAGCAGCTTCCTTGGGCGGGAGGGCGTCGGCACAGATACGCAGTATTTT
j_call: TRBJ1-2; v_call: TRBV7-2; clone_size: NA; d_call: NA; cdr3_aa: CASSRRGYGYTF; cdr3_nt: TGTGCCAGCAGCCGTAGAGGGTATGGCTACACCTTC
j_call: TRBJ2-5; v_call: TRBV7-7; clone_size: NA; d_call: TRBD1; cdr3_aa: CASSFSRGQGTQYF; cdr3_nt: TGTGCCAGCAGCTTTAGCAGGGGGCAAGGGACCCAGTACTTC
j_call: TRBJ2-7; v_call: TRBV4-3; clone_size: NA; d_call: NA; cdr3_aa: CASSQTDGRGTYEQYF; cdr3_nt: TGCGCCAGCAGCCAGACCGACGGGAGAGGAACCTACGAGCAGTACTTC
j_call: TRBJ2-7; v_call: TRBV6-6; clone_size: NA; d_call: TRBD2; cdr3_aa: CASSHSREGVPEQYF; cdr3_nt: TGTGCCAGCAGCCACTCCCGGGAGGGGGTTCCGGAGCAGTACTTC
j_call: TRBJ1-2; v_call: TRBV6-1; clone_size: NA; d_call: NA; cdr3_aa: CASSDEGDYGYTF; cdr3_nt: TGTGCCAGCAGTGATGAAGGGGACTATGGCTACACCTTC
j_call: TRBJ2-3; v_call: TRBV28; clone_size: NA; d_call: TRBD2; cdr3_aa: CASRAQWVAGGSDTQYF; cdr3_nt: TGTGCCAGCAGAGCTCAATGGGTAGCGGGAGGGAGTGATACGCAGTATTTT
j_call: TRBJ1-5; v_call: TRBV6-6; clone_size: NA; d_call: NA; cdr3_aa: CASSYSTGYSNQPQHF; cdr3_nt: TGTGCCAGCAGTTACTCGACAGGCTATAGCAATCAGCCCCAGCATTTT
j_call: TRBJ1-5; v_call: TRBV7-6; clone_size: NA; d_call: NA; cdr3_aa: CASSLPNQPQHF; cdr3_nt: TGTGCCAGCAGCCTACCCAATCAGCCCCAGCATTTT
j_call: TRBJ2-5; v_call: TRBV5-6; clone_size: NA; d_call: NA; cdr3_aa: CASSPRTPLRKTQYF; cdr3_nt: TGTGCCAGCAGCCCCAGAACGCCTCTCCGAAAGACCCAGTACTTC
j_call: TRBJ1-3; v_call: TRBV9; clone_size: NA; d_call: TRBD1; cdr3_aa: CASSAGTASGNTIYF; cdr3_nt: TGTGCCAGCAGCGCGGGGACAGCCTCTGGAAACACCATATATTTT
j_call: TRBJ1-5; v_call: TRBV10-2; clone_size: NA; d_call: NA; cdr3_aa: CASSERQKANQPQHF; cdr3_nt: TGCGCCAGCAGTGAAAGACAGAAAGCGAATCAGCCCCAGCATTTT
j_call: TRBJ1-3; v_call: TRBV2; clone_size: NA; d_call: NA; cdr3_aa: CASSSTRYLGTIYF; cdr3_nt: TGTGCCAGCAGCTCAACCCGATACTTGGGCACCATATATTTT
j_call: TRBJ1-5; v_call: TRBV10-3; clone_size: NA; d_call: NA; cdr3_aa: CAISDPGRGWRQPQHF; cdr3_nt: TGTGCCATCAGTGACCCCGGCAGGGGCTGGAGGCAGCCCCAGCATTTT
j_call: TRBJ2-7; v_call: TRBV6-5; clone_size: NA; d_call: TRBD2; cdr3_aa: CASRFLAASYEQYF; cdr3_nt: TGTGCCAGCAGATTCCTAGCGGCCAGCTACGAGCAGTACTTC
j_call: TRBJ2-5; v_call: TRBV5-5; clone_size: NA; d_call: TRBD2; cdr3_aa: CASSRTSGRVGETQYF; cdr3_nt: TGTGCCAGCAGCAGGACTAGCGGGAGGGTTGGAGAGACCCAGTACTTC
j_call: TRBJ2-2; v_call: TRBV14; clone_size: once; d_call: NA; cdr3_aa: CASSRTRNTGELFF; cdr3_nt: TGTGCCAGCAGCCGGACACGGAACACCGGGGAGCTGTTTTTT
j_call: TRBJ2-2; v_call: TRBV7-2; clone_size: NA; d_call: NA; cdr3_aa: CASSLSPTGELFF; cdr3_nt: TGTGCCAGCAGCTTAAGCCCGACCGGGGAGCTGTTTTTT
j_call: TRBJ1-2; v_call: TRBV2; clone_size: NA; d_call: TRBD1; cdr3_aa: CASSTGTGFGYGYTF; cdr3_nt: TGTGCCAGCAGCACCGGGACAGGGTTTGGGTATGGCTACACCTTC
j_call: TRBJ1-1; v_call: TRBV28; clone_size: few; d_call: NA; cdr3_aa: CASSSVSLNTEAFF; cdr3_nt: TGTGCCAGCAGTTCCGTGTCATTGAACACTGAAGCTTTCTTT
j_call: TRBJ1-3; v_call: TRBV6-1; clone_size: NA; d_call: NA; cdr3_aa: CASSEPPQGLAGNTIYF; cdr3_nt: TGTGCCAGCAGTGAACCACCGCAGGGGTTGGCTGGAAACACCATATATTTT
j_call: TRBJ2-5; v_call: TRBV18; clone_size: NA; d_call: NA; cdr3_aa: CASSPRVGEQYF; cdr3_nt: TGTGCCAGCTCACCCCGAGTGGGTGAGCAGTACTTC
j_call: TRBJ1-3; v_call: TRBV7-6; clone_size: few; d_call: NA; cdr3_aa: CASSIKQGSGNTIYF; cdr3_nt: TGTGCCAGCAGCATTAAACAGGGTTCTGGAAACACCATATATTTT
j_call: TRBJ2-7; v_call: TRBV10-1; clone_size: NA; d_call: NA; cdr3_aa: CASRTPPGTYEQYF; cdr3_nt: TGCGCCAGCAGGACACCCCCAGGTACCTACGAGCAGTACTTC
j_call: TRBJ1-1; v_call: TRBV7-3; clone_size: NA; d_call: NA; cdr3_aa: CASSFMTGNTEAFF; cdr3_nt: TGTGCCAGCAGCTTCATGACAGGGAACACTGAAGCTTTCTTT
j_call: TRBJ2-3; v_call: TRBV5-4; clone_size: few; d_call: TRBD2; cdr3_aa: CASSLAGGEASTDTQYF; cdr3_nt: TGTGCCAGCAGCTTGGCCGGGGGGGAGGCAAGCACAGATACGCAGTATTTT
j_call: TRBJ2-1; v_call: TRBV6-1; clone_size: NA; d_call: TRBD2; cdr3_aa: CASRASGYNEQFF; cdr3_nt: TGTGCCAGCAGGGCTAGCGGATACAATGAGCAGTTCTTC
j_call: TRBJ2-7; v_call: TRBV28; clone_size: NA; d_call: NA; cdr3_aa: CASSLVAGASYEQYF; cdr3_nt: TGTGCCAGCAGTTTGGTTGCGGGGGCGAGTTACGAGCAGTACTTC